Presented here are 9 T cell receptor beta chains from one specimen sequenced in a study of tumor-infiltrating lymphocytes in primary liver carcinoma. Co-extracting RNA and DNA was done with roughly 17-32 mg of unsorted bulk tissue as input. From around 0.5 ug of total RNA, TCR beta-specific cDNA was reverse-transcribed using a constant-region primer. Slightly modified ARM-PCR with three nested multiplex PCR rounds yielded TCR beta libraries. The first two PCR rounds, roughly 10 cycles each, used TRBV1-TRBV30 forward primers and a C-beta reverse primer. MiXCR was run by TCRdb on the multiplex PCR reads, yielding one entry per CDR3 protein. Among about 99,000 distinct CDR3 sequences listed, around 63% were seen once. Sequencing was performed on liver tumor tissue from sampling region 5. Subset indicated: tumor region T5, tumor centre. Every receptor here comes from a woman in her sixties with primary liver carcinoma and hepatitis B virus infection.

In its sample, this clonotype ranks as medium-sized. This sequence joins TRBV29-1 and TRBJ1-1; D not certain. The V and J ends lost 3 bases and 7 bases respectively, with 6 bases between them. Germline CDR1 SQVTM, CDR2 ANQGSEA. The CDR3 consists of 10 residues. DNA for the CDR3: TGCAGCGTTGAGGAGGTTGAAGCTTTCTTT. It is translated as CSVEEVEAFF.

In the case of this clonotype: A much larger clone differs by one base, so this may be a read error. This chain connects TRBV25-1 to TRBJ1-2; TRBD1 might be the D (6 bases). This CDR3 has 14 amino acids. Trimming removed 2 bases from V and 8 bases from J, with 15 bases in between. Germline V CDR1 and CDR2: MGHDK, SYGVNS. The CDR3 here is CASSELNREQGYTF. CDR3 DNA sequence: TGTGCCAGCAGTGAACTCAACAGGGAGCAGGGCTACACCTTC.

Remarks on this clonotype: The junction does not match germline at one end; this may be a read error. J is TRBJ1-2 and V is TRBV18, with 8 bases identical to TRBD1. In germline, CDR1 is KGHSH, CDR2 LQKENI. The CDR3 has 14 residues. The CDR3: CASSPPGTGYGFTF. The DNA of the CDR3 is TGCGCCAGCTCACCACCAGGGACAGGCTATGGCTTCACCTTC.

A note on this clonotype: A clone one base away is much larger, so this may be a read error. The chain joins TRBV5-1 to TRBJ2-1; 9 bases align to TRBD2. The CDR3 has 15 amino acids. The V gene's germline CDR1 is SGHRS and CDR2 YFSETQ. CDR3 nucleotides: TGCACCAGCACCCATAGCGGGAGCTCCTACAATGAGCAGTTCTTC. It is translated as CTSTHSGSSYNEQFF.

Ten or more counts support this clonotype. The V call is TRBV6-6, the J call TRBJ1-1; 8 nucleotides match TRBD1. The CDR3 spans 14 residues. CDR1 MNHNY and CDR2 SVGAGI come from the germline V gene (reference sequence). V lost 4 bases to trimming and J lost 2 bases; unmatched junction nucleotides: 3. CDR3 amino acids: CASSFDRGNTEAFF. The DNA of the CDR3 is TGTGCCAGCAGTTTTGACAGGGGAAACACTGAAGCTTTCTTT.

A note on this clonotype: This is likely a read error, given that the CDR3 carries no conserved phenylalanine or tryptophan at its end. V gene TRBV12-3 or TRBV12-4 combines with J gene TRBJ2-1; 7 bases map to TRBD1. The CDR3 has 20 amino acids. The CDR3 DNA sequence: TGTGCCAGCAGTTCGTACAGGGGAGTGGGATCCACAAGCTCCTATAATGAGCAGTTCATC. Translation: CASSSYRGVGSTSSYNEQFI.

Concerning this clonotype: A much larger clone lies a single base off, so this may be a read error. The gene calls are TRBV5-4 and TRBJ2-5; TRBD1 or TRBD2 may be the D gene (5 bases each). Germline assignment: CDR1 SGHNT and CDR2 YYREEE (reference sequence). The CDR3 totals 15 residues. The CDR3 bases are TGTGCCAGAAGCTTGGAAGGGCCCTGGGGGGAGACCCAGTACTTC. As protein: CARSLEGPWGETQYF.

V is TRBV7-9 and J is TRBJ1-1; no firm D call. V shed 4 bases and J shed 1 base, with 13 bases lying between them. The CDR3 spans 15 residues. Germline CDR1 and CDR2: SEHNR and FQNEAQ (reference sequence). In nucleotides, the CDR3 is TGTGCCAGCAGCTCCCCGGACGCCCCGAACACTGAAGCTTTCTTT. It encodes CASSSPDAPNTEAFF.

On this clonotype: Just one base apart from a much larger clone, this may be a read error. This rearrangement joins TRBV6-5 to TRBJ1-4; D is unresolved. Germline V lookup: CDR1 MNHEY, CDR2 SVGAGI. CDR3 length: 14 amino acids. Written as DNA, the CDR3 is TGTGCCAGCAGGGGATATAGCCCTAAAGAAAAACTGTTTTTT. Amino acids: CASRGYSPKEKLFF.